These 9 T cell receptor beta chains share one sample of origin, sequenced in a study of T-cell reconstitution after alpha-beta-depleted transplantation in children. The library targeted TCRbeta and was prepared with unique molecular identifiers. TCRdb redid the calling of the PCR reads with MiXCR, one entry per CDR3 protein. Of about 980,000 distinct CDR3 sequences in the sample, 25% to 30% were seen once. The sequences come from PBMCs, mostly from graft donor cells, collected 360 days after TCRalphabeta/CD19-depleted stem cell transplant. The origin of the receptors is a boy under three years old who had a stem cell transplant for SCID, so the T cells may come from the graft donor.

This clonotype appeared a few times. This chain links TRBV29-1 with TRBJ2-5; D is possibly TRBD1 or TRBD2 (5 bases each). The CDR3 is 13 amino acids. The V end was cut by 5 bases, the J end by 4 bases, with 14 bases between. Looked up from germline, CDR1 is SQVTM and CDR2 is ANQGSEA. The CDR3 coding sequence is TGCAGCGTTCCCCCTGGGGGAGTAGAGACCCAGTACTTC. Amino acid sequence: CSVPPGGVETQYF. The full variable domain, rest sourced from reference TRBV29-1 and TRBJ2-5, is SAVISQKPSRDICQRGTSLTIQCQVDSQVTMMFWYRQQPGQSLTLIATANQGSEATYESGFVIDKFPISRPNLTFSTLTVSNMSPEDSSIYLCSVPPGGVETQYFGPGTRLLVL.

This CDR3 is CSARAAPTNEQFF. In DNA form, the CDR3 reads TGCAGTGCTAGAGCAGCCCCAACCAATGAGCAGTTCTTC. The V gene is TRBV20-1, the J gene TRBJ2-1; D not resolved. Germline CDR1 and CDR2: DFQATT and SNEGSKA (reference sequence). V lost 1 base, J lost 6 bases, and 10 bases lay in between. This CDR3 is 13 amino acids long.

Here the CDR3 DNA reads TGTGCCAGCGGCCCTCGGGGGGCGAATGAGCAGTTCTTC. Its translation: CASGPRGANEQFF. The V gene is TRBV6-1, the J gene TRBJ2-1, with TRBD2 as a possible D gene (7 bases). The V end was cut by 8 bases, the J end by 7 bases, with 15 bases between. CDR1 is MNHNS and CDR2 is SASEGT in the germline V gene. This CDR3 contains 13 residues.

This clonotype occurred a few times. The CDR3 loop reads CASSLGLEGETQYF. In DNA form, the CDR3 reads TGTGCCAGCAGCCTGGGACTAGAAGGGGAGACCCAGTACTTC. The chain combines TRBV3-1 with TRBJ2-5; 8 bases fit TRBD2. V lost 4 bases, J lost 5 bases, and 6 bases stayed unmatched. The CDR3 extends over 14 amino acids. Germline assignment: CDR1 LGHDT and CDR2 YNNKEL (reference sequence).

This clonotype has a handful of counts. The V call is TRBV25-1, the J call TRBJ2-5; D is ambiguous. The CDR3 runs 13 residues. Germline CDR1 is MGHDK and CDR2 is SYGVNS. Deletions cut 7 bases from V and 0 bases from J, with 9 bases between. CDR3 loop: CASNSRYQETQYF. The CDR3 DNA reads as TGTGCCAGCAACTCCCGCTACCAAGAGACCCAGTACTTC. The full variable domain, rest sourced from reference TRBV25-1 and TRBJ2-5, is EADIYQTPRYLVIGTGKKITLECSQTMGHDKMYWYQQDPGMELHLIHYSYGVNSTEKGDLSSESTVSRIRTEHFPLTLESARPSHTSQYLCASNSRYQETQYFGPGTRLLVL.

This clonotype was observed once. The V and J genes are TRBV5-4 and TRBJ1-5; no reliable D call. The CDR3 is 14 residues long. Deletions cut 3 bases from V and 3 bases from J, with 10 bases between. Germline assignment: CDR1 SGHNT and CDR2 YYREEE (reference sequence). The CDR3 DNA reads as TGTGCCAGCAGCTCCGGGTCCCTCAATCAGCCCCAGCATTTT. The encoded protein is CASSSGSLNQPQHF.

The chain combines TRBV5-1 with TRBJ1-4; D gene unclear. CDR3 length: 16 amino acids. Trimming took 1 base from V and 8 from J, leaving 18 bases between them. Per germline, CDR1 SGHRS and CDR2 YFSETQ. The CDR3 nucleotides read TGCGCCAGCAGCTTGAGTGGCAGGCCTACGGGGGAAAAACTGTTTTTT. This sequence encodes CASSLSGRPTGEKLFF.

This clonotype appeared a few times. The V gene is TRBV5-5, the J gene TRBJ1-1; D is uncertain. From germline, CDR1 is SGHKS and CDR2 YYEKEE (reference sequence). The CDR3 contains 14 residues. V was trimmed by 0 bases and J by 1 base, leaving 7 bases between them. The DNA for the CDR3 is TGTGCCAGCAGCTTGGTAGGGTCGAACACTGAAGCTTTCTTT. Translation gives CASSLVGSNTEAFF.

V gene TRBV20-1 combines with J gene TRBJ2-5; 8 bases align to TRBD2. CDR1 and CDR2 (germline): DFQATT, SNEGSKA (reference sequence). This CDR3 comprises 14 residues. The V gene end was trimmed by 0 bases and the J gene end by 5 bases; junction bases not matched to a gene: 5. The CDR3 protein is CSARDWGLGETQYF. In nucleotides, the CDR3 is TGCAGTGCTAGAGATTGGGGACTAGGGGAGACCCAGTACTTC.